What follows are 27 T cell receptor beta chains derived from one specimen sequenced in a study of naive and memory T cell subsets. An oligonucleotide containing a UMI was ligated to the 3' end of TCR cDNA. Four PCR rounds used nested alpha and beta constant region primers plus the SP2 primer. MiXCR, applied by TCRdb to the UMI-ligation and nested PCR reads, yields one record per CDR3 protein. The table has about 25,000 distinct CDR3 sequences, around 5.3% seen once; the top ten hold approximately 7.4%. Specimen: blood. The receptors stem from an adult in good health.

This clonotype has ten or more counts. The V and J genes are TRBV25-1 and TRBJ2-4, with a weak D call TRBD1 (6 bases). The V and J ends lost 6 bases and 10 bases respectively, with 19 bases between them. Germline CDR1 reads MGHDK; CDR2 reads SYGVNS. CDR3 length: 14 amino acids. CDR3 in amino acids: CASSPVGRGDIQYF. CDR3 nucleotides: TGTGCCAGCAGCCCAGTAGGCAGGGGAGATATTCAGTACTTC.

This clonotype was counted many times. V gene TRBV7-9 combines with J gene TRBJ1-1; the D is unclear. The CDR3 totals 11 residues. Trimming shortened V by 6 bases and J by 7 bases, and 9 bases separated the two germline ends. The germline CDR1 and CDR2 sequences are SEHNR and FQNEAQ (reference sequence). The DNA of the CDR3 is TGTGCCAGCAGTCCCATGCTTGAAGCTTTCTTT. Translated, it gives CASSPMLEAFF.

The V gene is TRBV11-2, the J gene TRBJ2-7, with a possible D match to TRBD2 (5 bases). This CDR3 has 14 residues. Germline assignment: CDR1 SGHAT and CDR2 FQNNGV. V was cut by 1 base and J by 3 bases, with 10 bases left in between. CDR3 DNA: TGTGCCAGCAGCTTAGGGGCGGGTTACTACGAGCAGTACTTC. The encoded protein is CASSLGAGYYEQYF.

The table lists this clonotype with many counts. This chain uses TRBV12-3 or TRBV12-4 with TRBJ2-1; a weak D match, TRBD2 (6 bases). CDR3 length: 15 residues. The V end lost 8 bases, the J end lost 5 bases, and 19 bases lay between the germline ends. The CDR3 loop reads CASSTWGESHNEQFF. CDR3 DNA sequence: TGTGCCAGCTCCACTTGGGGGGAGTCCCACAATGAGCAGTTCTTC.

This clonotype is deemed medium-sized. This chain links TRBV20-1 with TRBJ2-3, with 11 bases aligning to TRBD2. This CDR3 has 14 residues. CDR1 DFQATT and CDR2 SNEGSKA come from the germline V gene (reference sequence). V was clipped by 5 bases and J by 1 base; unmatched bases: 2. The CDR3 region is CSARLAGRTDTQYF. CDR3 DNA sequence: TGCAGTGCTCGACTAGCGGGACGCACAGATACGCAGTATTTT.

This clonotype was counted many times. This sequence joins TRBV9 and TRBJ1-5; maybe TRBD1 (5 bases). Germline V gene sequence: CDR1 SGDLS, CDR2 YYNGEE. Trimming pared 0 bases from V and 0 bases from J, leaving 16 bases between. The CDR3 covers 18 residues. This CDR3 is CASSVAYRGDYSNQPQHF. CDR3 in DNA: TGTGCCAGCAGCGTAGCTTATCGGGGGGATTATAGCAATCAGCCCCAGCATTTT.

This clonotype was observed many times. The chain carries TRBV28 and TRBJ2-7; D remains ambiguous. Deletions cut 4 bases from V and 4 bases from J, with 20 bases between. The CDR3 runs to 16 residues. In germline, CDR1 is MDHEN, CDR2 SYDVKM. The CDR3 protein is CASSSPWARTMYEQYF. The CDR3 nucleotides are TGTGCCAGCAGTTCCCCTTGGGCTCGAACGATGTACGAGCAGTACTTC.

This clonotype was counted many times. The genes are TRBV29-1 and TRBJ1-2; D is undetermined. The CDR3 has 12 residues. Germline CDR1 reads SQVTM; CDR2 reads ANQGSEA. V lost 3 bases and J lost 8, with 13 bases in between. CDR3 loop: CSVDDQVRGYTF. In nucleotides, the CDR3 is TGCAGCGTTGATGATCAGGTTCGGGGCTACACCTTC.

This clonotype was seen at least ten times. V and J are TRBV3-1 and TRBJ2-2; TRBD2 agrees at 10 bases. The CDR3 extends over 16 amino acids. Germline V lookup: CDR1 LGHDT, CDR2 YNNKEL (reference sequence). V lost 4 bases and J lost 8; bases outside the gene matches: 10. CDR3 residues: CASSRPNSGRHGELFF. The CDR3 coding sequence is TGTGCCAGCAGCCGACCTAATAGCGGGAGGCATGGGGAGCTGTTTTTT.

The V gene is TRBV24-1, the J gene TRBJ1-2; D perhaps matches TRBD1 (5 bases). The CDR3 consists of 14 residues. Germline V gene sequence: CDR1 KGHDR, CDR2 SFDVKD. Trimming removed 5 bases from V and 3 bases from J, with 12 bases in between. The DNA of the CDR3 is TGTGCCACCAGTGGTCCGGGACCTGACTATGGCTACACCTTC. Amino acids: CATSGPGPDYGYTF.

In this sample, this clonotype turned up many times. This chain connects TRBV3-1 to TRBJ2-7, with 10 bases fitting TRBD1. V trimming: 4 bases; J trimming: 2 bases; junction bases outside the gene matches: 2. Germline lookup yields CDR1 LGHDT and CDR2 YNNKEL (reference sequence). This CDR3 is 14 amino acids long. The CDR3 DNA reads TGTGCCAGCAGCCGGGACAGGGGAGCCTACGAGCAGTACTTC. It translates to CASSRDRGAYEQYF.

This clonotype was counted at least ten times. The CDR3 loop reads CSTPRPQLWDEQFF. The CDR3 DNA is TGCAGTACCCCCCGGCCTCAGCTCTGGGATGAGCAGTTCTTC. The rearrangement uses TRBV20-1 and TRBJ2-1, with no clear D. Trimming cost V 8 bases and J 8 bases, with 22 bases left between them. The CDR3 is 14 residues long. Germline CDR1 reads DFQATT; CDR2 reads SNEGSKA (reference sequence).

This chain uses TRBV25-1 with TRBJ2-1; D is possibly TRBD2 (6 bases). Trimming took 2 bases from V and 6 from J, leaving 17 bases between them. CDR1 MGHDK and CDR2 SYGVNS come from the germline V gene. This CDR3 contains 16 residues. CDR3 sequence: CASSEMGRTTTNEQFF. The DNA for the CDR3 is TGTGCCAGCAGTGAAATGGGTAGGACTACCACCAATGAGCAGTTCTTC. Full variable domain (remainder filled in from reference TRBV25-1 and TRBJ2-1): EADIYQTPRYLVIGTGKKITLECSQTMGHDKMYWYQQDPGMELHLIHYSYGVNSTEKGDLSSESTVSRIRTEHFPLTLESARPSHTSQYLCASSEMGRTTTNEQFFGPGTRLTVL.

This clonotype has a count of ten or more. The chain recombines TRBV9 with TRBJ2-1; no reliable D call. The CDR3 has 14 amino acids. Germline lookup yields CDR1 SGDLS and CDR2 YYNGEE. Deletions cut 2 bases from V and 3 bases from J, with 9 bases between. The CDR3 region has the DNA TGTGCCAGCAGCGTTGAAACTGTCTACAATGAGCAGTTCTTC. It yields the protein CASSVETVYNEQFF.

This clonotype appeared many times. The CDR3 bases are TGTGCCAGCAGCTTAGCGACGGGACAGGGGGATCAGCCCCAGCATTTT. Translation gives CASSLATGQGDQPQHF. The chain has TRBV7-9 and TRBJ1-5; 11 positions match TRBD1. CDR1 and CDR2 from the germline V gene are SEHNR and FQNEAQ (reference sequence). V shed 0 bases, J shed 5 bases, and the junction held 3 bases outside the gene matches. The CDR3 consists of 16 residues. The full variable domain, in which reference TRBV7-9 and TRBJ1-5 provide the parts outside the CDR3, is DTGVSQNPRHKITKRGQNVTFRCDPISEHNRLYWYRQTLGQGPEFLTYFQNEAQLEKSRLLSDRFSAERPKGSFSTLEIQRTEQGDSAMYLCASSLATGQGDQPQHFGDGTRLSIL.

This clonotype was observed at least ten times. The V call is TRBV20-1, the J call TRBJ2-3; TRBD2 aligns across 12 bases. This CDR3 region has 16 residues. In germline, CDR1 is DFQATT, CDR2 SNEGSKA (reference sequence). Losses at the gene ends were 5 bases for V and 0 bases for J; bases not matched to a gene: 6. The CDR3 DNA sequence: TGCAGTGCTCTGACTAGCGGGAGACTTAGCACAGATACGCAGTATTTT. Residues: CSALTSGRLSTDTQYF.

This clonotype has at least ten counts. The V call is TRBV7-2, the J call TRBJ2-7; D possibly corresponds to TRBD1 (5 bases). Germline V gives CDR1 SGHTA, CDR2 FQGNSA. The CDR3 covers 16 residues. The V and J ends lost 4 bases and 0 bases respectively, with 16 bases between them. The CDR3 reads CASSSRDSQISYEQYF. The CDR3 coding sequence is TGTGCCAGCAGCTCGCGTGACAGCCAAATCTCCTACGAGCAGTACTTC.

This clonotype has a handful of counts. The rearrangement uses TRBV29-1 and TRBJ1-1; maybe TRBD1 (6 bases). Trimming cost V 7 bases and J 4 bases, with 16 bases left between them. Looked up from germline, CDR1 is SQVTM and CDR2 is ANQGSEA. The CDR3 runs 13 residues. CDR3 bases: TGCAGCGCCGGGGGCAGGTGGGTCACTGAAGCTTTCTTT. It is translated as CSAGGRWVTEAFF.

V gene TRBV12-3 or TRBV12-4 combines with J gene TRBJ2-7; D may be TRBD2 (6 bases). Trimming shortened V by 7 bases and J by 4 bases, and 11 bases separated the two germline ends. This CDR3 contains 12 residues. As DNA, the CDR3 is TGTGCCAGCAACCATGGGGGGTACGAGCAGTACTTC. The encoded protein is CASNHGGYEQYF.

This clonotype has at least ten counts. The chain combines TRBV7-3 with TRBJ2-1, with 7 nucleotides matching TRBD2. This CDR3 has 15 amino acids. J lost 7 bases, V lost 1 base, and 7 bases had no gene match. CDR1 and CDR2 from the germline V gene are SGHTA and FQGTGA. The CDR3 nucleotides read TGTGCCAGCAGCTTAATGGCGGGAGTAAGGAATGAGCAGTTCTTC. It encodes CASSLMAGVRNEQFF.

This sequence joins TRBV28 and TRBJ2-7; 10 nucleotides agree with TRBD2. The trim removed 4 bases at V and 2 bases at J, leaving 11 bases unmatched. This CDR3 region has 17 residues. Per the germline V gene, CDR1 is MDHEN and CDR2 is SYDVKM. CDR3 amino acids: CASSSPSLAGHPYEQYF. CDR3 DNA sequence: TGTGCCAGCAGTTCCCCCTCACTAGCGGGGCACCCCTACGAGCAGTACTTC.

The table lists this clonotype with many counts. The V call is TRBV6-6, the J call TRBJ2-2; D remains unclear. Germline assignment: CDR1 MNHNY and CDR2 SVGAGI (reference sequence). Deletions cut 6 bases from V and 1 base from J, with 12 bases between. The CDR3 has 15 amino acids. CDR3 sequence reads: CASSPRTRNTGELFF. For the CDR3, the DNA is TGTGCCAGCAGCCCTCGGACCCGGAACACCGGGGAGCTGTTTTTT.

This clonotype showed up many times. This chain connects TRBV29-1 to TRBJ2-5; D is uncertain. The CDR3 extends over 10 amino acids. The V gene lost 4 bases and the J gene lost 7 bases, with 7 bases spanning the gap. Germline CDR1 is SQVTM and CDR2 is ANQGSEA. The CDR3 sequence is CSVGASTQYF. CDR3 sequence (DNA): TGCAGCGTTGGAGCGTCGACCCAGTACTTC.

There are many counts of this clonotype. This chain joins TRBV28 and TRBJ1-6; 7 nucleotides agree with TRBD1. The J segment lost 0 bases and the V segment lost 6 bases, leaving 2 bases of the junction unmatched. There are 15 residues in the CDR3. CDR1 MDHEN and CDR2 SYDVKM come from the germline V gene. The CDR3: CASSSGGSYNSPLHF. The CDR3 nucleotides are TGTGCCAGCAGCTCAGGGGGCTCCTATAATTCACCCCTCCACTTT.

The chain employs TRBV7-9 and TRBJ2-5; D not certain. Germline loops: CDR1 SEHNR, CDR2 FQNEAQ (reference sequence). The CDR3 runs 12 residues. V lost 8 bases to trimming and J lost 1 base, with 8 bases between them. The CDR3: CASRPCQETQYF. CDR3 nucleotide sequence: TGTGCCAGCCGCCCATGCCAAGAGACCCAGTACTTC.

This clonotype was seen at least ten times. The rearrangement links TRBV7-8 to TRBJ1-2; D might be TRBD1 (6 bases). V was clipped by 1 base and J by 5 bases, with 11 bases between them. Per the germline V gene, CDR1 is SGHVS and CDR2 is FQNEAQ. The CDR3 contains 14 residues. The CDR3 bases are TGTGCCAGCAGCTTAGGGCCAGGGGAATATGGCTACACCTTC. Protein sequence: CASSLGPGEYGYTF.

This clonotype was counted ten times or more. CDR3 nucleotides: TGTGCCAGCAGCTTAGGGTTTAGGAGCCTCGTGGGGGGCTACGAGCAGTACTTC. It codes for CASSLGFRSLVGGYEQYF. This rearrangement joins TRBV7-2 to TRBJ2-7; possible D gene TRBD2, 6 bases. The CDR3 totals 18 residues. CDR1 and CDR2 (germline): SGHTA, FQGNSA. Trimming removed 1 base from V and 3 bases from J, with 22 bases in between.